This T cell receptor (beta chain) was found in a study of shared clonotypes between healthy human individuals. TCRdb keeps only in-frame clones here, not all; method: immunoSEQ multiplex PCR. Here the sample spans roughly 1,600,000 clones, 98% being singletons. Trimming shortened V by 0 bases and J by 4 bases, and 19 bases separated the two germline ends. The CDR3 runs 17 residues. The germline V gene has CDR1 MNHEY and CDR2 SMNVEV (reference sequence). Findings of the study overall: Clonotype sharing among donors was expected to depend on sequencing depth.

Regarding this clone: The antigen is not known.

Every contributor of samples was a Caucasian grown-up residing in Nashville, Tennessee. Sequences were obtained from naive CD4+ T cells sorted from blood. The subset is: CD45RA+ positively selected. This chain connects TRBV27 to TRBJ2-7; possible D gene TRBD1, 5 bases. The sequence came from a young man in good health. CDR3 sequence (DNA): TGTGCCAGCAGTTTATCGCCGAGCAGGGCGCTGTATTACGAGCAGTACTTC. It is translated as CASSLSPSRALYYEQYF.